A selection of T cell receptor beta chains follows, all from one sample in a study of T cell responses to AZD1222 COVID-19 vaccine. The protocol was immunoSEQ multiplex PCR, while the TCRdb copy is restricted to in-frame clones and leaves out a portion. The sample has 150,000 to 200,000 clones; about 90% are singletons. Sequencing used peripheral blood, obtained on day 0 of MenACWY control vaccination. These receptors were taken from an adult in good health. Each CDR3 is given with its conserved first and last residue. A D gene is named only where the DNA matches it firmly. Only part of the rows carry a size: once, few, many, or a class if the clone is expanded.

TRBV25-1,TRBJ1-1,once,17,-,CASSEVAGARTGTEAFF,TGTGCCAGCAGTGAAGTGGCAGGGGCTAGAACTGGCACTGAAGCTTTCTTT
TRBV6-5,TRBJ1-5,-,15,-,CASSRTGSSNQPQHF,TGTGCCAGCAGCCGAACAGGGTCCAGCAATCAGCCCCAGCATTTT
TRBV28,TRBJ2-7,-,13,-,CASSLGATYEQYF,TGTGCCAGCAGCTTGGGAGCCACCTACGAGCAGTACTTC
TRBV20-1,TRBJ2-1,-,14,TRBD2,CSASRAGVIVEQFF,TGCAGTGCTAGTCGGGCGGGAGTGATTGTCGAGCAGTTCTTC
TRBV2,TRBJ2-5,-,14,-,CASSVASGRETQYF,TGTGCCAGCAGTGTAGCGAGCGGGCGGGAGACCCAGTACTTC
TRBV30,TRBJ1-1,-,13,-,CAWNRAGGSEAFF,TGTGCCTGGAACAGGGCGGGTGGCTCTGAAGCTTTCTTT
TRBV12-5,TRBJ1-6,-,14,-,CASGSGTLNSPLHF,TGTGCTAGTGGTTCCGGGACTCTCAATTCACCCCTCCACTTT
TRBV19,TRBJ2-5,-,13,-,CATRSNFQETQYF,TGTGCCACCAGATCTAATTTCCAAGAGACCCAGTACTTC
TRBV18,TRBJ2-5,-,14,-,CASSAGHVQETQYF,TGTGCCAGCTCAGCGGGACATGTACAAGAGACCCAGTACTTC
TRBV2,TRBJ2-5,-,14,-,CASSRDPYQETQYF,TGTGCCAGCAGTCGGGACCCGTACCAAGAGACCCAGTACTTC
TRBV24-1,TRBJ1-6,-,14,-,CAASDSVGNSPLHF,TGTGCCGCCAGTGACTCGGTAGGAAATTCACCCCTCCACTTT
TRBV7-3,TRBJ2-1,-,13,-,CASSPSVLNEQFF,TGTGCCAGCAGCCCCTCCGTTCTCAATGAGCAGTTCTTC
TRBV5-6,TRBJ2-2,-,14,TRBD2,CATLSGMNTGELFF,TGTGCCACTCTTAGCGGGATGAACACCGGGGAGCTGTTTTTT
TRBV5-8,TRBJ1-2,-,14,-,CASSQTGTTGGYTF,TGTGCCAGCAGCCAGACAGGAACAACAGGTGGCTACACCTTC
TRBV19,TRBJ1-5,-,17,-,CASRMRGGSVLNQPQHF,TGTGCCTCAAGAATGAGAGGGGGGTCAGTGCTGAATCAGCCCCAGCATTTT
TRBV2,TRBJ1-1,-,15,-,CASSKEFAGSTEAFF,TGTGCCAGCAGTAAGGAATTCGCAGGGAGCACTGAAGCTTTCTTT
TRBV5-4,TRBJ1-1,-,15,TRBD1,CASRSGTGIGTEAFF,TGTGCCAGCAGGTCCGGGACAGGGATAGGGACTGAAGCTTTCTTT
TRBV24-1,TRBJ2-1,-,15,TRBD2,CATSATSGSPHEQFF,TGTGCCACCAGTGCTACTAGCGGGAGCCCCCATGAGCAGTTCTTC
TRBV9,TRBJ2-1,once,17,TRBD2,CASSVEFPGGPSHEQFF,TGTGCCAGCAGCGTAGAGTTTCCGGGAGGGCCGAGTCATGAGCAGTTCTTC
TRBV6-5,TRBJ1-1,-,15,-,CASSSLLVGNTEAFF,TGTGCCAGCAGTTCCCTCCTCGTAGGGAACACTGAAGCTTTCTTT
TRBV7-8,TRBJ1-2,-,13,-,CASPRPGPYGYTF,TGTGCCAGCCCCCGTCCGGGGCCCTATGGCTACACCTTC
TRBV28,TRBJ2-7,-,12,-,CAHSVVSYEQYF,TGTGCCCACAGTGTGGTTTCCTACGAGCAGTACTTC
TRBV27,TRBJ2-1,-,12,TRBD1,CASRTGGFEQFF,TGTGCCAGCCGGACAGGGGGATTTGAGCAGTTCTTC
TRBV29-1,TRBJ1-2,-,17,-,CSVGGRPTGLLNYGYTF,TGCAGCGTTGGAGGGCGTCCTACGGGACTGCTTAACTATGGCTACACCTTC